This is a list of T cell receptor beta chains from one sample in a study of T-cell reconstitution after alpha-beta-depleted transplantation in children. TCRdb itself ran the PCR reads through MiXCR, one entry per CDR3 protein. The data show 700,000 to 950,000 distinct CDR3 sequences, with 16% seen just once and approximately 4.5% held by the top ten. Sequencing used PBMCs, mostly from graft donor cells, obtained 360 days after TCRalphabeta/CD19-depleted stem cell transplant. Receptor source: a male patient younger than 18 who had a stem cell transplant for acute lymphoblastic leukemia, so the T cells may come from the graft donor. CDR3s include the opening cysteine and the closing phenylalanine or tryptophan. Fields, in order: CDR3 protein, CDR3 DNA, clone size, D gene, J gene, V gene. A D gene is named only where the DNA matches it firmly. Size is stated for part of the rows, as once, few or many counts, or as a class when the clone is expanded.

CDR3aa: CASKESTYEQYF
CDR3nt: TGTGCCAGCAAGGAATCCACCTACGAGCAGTACTTC
abundance: few
d_gene: .
j_gene: TRBJ2-7
v_gene: TRBV2

CDR3aa: CGARGEAFF
CDR3nt: TGTGGGGCCCGGGGGGAGGCTTTCTTT
abundance: .
d_gene: .
j_gene: TRBJ1-1
v_gene: TRBV21-1

CDR3aa: CASRVVLNQPQHF
CDR3nt: TGTGCCAGCAGGGTCGTTTTAAACCAGCCCCAGCATTTT
abundance: .
d_gene: .
j_gene: TRBJ1-5
v_gene: TRBV6-5

CDR3aa: CASSQASGLEDTQYF
CDR3nt: TGCGCCAGCAGCCAAGCTAGCGGACTCGAGGATACGCAGTATTTT
abundance: .
d_gene: TRBD2
j_gene: TRBJ2-3
v_gene: TRBV4-1

CDR3aa: CSSGTGAMNTEAFF
CDR3nt: TGCAGCTCTGGGACAGGGGCCATGAACACTGAAGCTTTCTTT
abundance: many
d_gene: TRBD1
j_gene: TRBJ1-1
v_gene: TRBV29-1

CDR3aa: CASSPWTSGMTDTQYF
CDR3nt: TGTGCCAGCTCACCGTGGACTAGCGGGATGACAGATACGCAGTATTTT
abundance: .
d_gene: TRBD2
j_gene: TRBJ2-3
v_gene: TRBV18

CDR3aa: CSGEAPNTGELFF
CDR3nt: TGCAGTGGGGAGGCCCCAAACACCGGGGAGCTGTTTTTT
abundance: .
d_gene: .
j_gene: TRBJ2-2
v_gene: TRBV20-1

CDR3aa: CASSLRQYINTEAFF
CDR3nt: TGTGCCAGCAGTTTAAGGCAGTATATCAACACTGAAGCTTTCTTT
abundance: .
d_gene: .
j_gene: TRBJ1-1
v_gene: TRBV27

CDR3aa: CASSLSPGGSEQFF
CDR3nt: TGCGCCAGCAGCTTATCCCCTGGTGGGAGTGAGCAGTTCTTC
abundance: few
d_gene: .
j_gene: TRBJ2-1
v_gene: TRBV5-1

CDR3aa: CASGPSGRATEQFF
CDR3nt: TGCGCCAGCGGACCTAGCGGGAGGGCCACTGAGCAGTTCTTC
abundance: few
d_gene: TRBD2
j_gene: TRBJ2-1
v_gene: TRBV5-1

CDR3aa: CSARDIGTSGRNEQFF
CDR3nt: TGCAGTGCTAGAGATATTGGGACTAGCGGGCGCAATGAGCAGTTCTTC
abundance: few
d_gene: TRBD2
j_gene: TRBJ2-1
v_gene: TRBV20-1

CDR3aa: CASSQAASLEQYF
CDR3nt: TGTGCCAGCAGCCAAGCGGCCAGTCTCGAGCAGTACTTC
abundance: few
d_gene: .
j_gene: TRBJ2-7
v_gene: TRBV3-1

CDR3aa: CTSSLAPGLAGDADTQYF
CDR3nt: TGTACCAGCAGTTTAGCGCCGGGACTAGCGGGAGACGCAGATACGCAGTATTTT
abundance: .
d_gene: TRBD2
j_gene: TRBJ2-3
v_gene: TRBV12-3/TRBV12-4

CDR3aa: CASNSLAGANVLTF
CDR3nt: TGTGCCAGCAACTCATTAGCTGGGGCCAACGTCCTGACTTTC
abundance: few
d_gene: .
j_gene: TRBJ2-6
v_gene: TRBV7-3

CDR3aa: CATSGNYVTGQFF
CDR3nt: TGTGCCACCAGTGGTAACTATGTCACTGGGCAGTTCTTC
abundance: .
d_gene: .
j_gene: TRBJ2-1
v_gene: TRBV24-1

CDR3aa: CASSFNSDSYNEQFF
CDR3nt: TGTGCCAGCAGCTTTAATTCGGACTCCTACAATGAGCAGTTCTTC
abundance: .
d_gene: .
j_gene: TRBJ2-1
v_gene: TRBV5-5

CDR3aa: CASSQLRVPHFREYNEQFF
CDR3nt: TGCGCCAGCAGCCAACTGCGGGTGCCGCATTTTCGGGAGTACAATGAGCAGTTCTTC
abundance: many
d_gene: .
j_gene: TRBJ2-1
v_gene: TRBV4-1

CDR3aa: CSVEDHSYEQYF
CDR3nt: TGCAGTGTCGAGGACCACTCCTACGAGCAGTACTTC
abundance: few
d_gene: .
j_gene: TRBJ2-7
v_gene: TRBV20-1

CDR3aa: CSVGAEYSYNEQFF
CDR3nt: TGCAGCGTTGGCGCCGAGTACTCTTACAATGAGCAGTTCTTC
abundance: .
d_gene: .
j_gene: TRBJ2-1
v_gene: TRBV29-1

CDR3aa: CASRAGLHNQPQHF
CDR3nt: TGTGCCAGCAGGGCCGGGCTCCACAATCAGCCCCAGCATTTT
abundance: many
d_gene: .
j_gene: TRBJ1-5
v_gene: TRBV6-5

CDR3aa: CASSGGAGVRTDTQYF
CDR3nt: TGTGCCAGCAGTGGGGGCGCGGGAGTGCGCACAGATACGCAGTATTTT
abundance: .
d_gene: TRBD2
j_gene: TRBJ2-3
v_gene: TRBV2

CDR3aa: CASSLYSGNTIYF
CDR3nt: TGTGCCAGCAGTTTGTACTCTGGAAACACCATATATTTT
abundance: .
d_gene: .
j_gene: TRBJ1-3
v_gene: TRBV27

CDR3aa: CASSPRLAGGNEQYF
CDR3nt: TGTGCCAGCAGTCCCAGACTAGCGGGAGGCAACGAGCAGTACTTC
abundance: .
d_gene: TRBD2
j_gene: TRBJ2-7
v_gene: TRBV27

CDR3aa: CASSKGLAGEETQYF
CDR3nt: TGTGCCAGCAGTAAGGGACTAGCGGGCGAAGAGACCCAGTACTTC
abundance: .
d_gene: TRBD2
j_gene: TRBJ2-5
v_gene: TRBV12-3/TRBV12-4

CDR3aa: CASRLDRVAEQYF
CDR3nt: TGTGCCAGCAGACTGGACAGGGTAGCCGAGCAGTACTTC
abundance: .
d_gene: TRBD1
j_gene: TRBJ2-7
v_gene: TRBV12-3/TRBV12-4

CDR3aa: CASSLRTSMVTEAFF
CDR3nt: TGTGCCAGCAGCCTCCGGACCTCTATGGTGACTGAAGCTTTCTTT
abundance: .
d_gene: .
j_gene: TRBJ1-1
v_gene: TRBV5-6

CDR3aa: CSARDRIWWGVAGVGDTQYF
CDR3nt: TGCAGTGCTAGAGATCGTATCTGGTGGGGAGTAGCGGGAGTGGGGGATACGCAGTATTTT
abundance: few
d_gene: TRBD2
j_gene: TRBJ2-3
v_gene: TRBV20-1

CDR3aa: CASSLSTPSFGVEQYF
CDR3nt: TGTGCCAGCAGTTTATCAACCCCCAGTTTTGGTGTCGAGCAGTACTTC
abundance: .
d_gene: .
j_gene: TRBJ2-7
v_gene: TRBV27

CDR3aa: CASSQGNSPNEQFF
CDR3nt: TGCGCCAGCAGCCAAGGGAATAGCCCCAATGAGCAGTTCTTC
abundance: .
d_gene: .
j_gene: TRBJ2-1
v_gene: TRBV4-1

CDR3aa: CASSQLAARAKNIQYF
CDR3nt: TGTGCCAGCAGCCAGCTAGCGGCCAGAGCCAAAAACATTCAGTACTTC
abundance: few
d_gene: TRBD2
j_gene: TRBJ2-4
v_gene: TRBV3-1

CDR3aa: CASSLRGLAPVTDTQYF
CDR3nt: TGTGCCAGCAGCTTACGGGGACTAGCACCCGTTACAGATACGCAGTATTTT
abundance: .
d_gene: TRBD2
j_gene: TRBJ2-3
v_gene: TRBV7-9

CDR3aa: CSAWGQPEQPQHF
CDR3nt: TGCAGTGCTTGGGGACAGCCGGAGCAGCCCCAGCATTTT
abundance: .
d_gene: TRBD1
j_gene: TRBJ1-5
v_gene: TRBV20-1

CDR3aa: CASSQGGGDTQYF
CDR3nt: TGTGCCAGCAGTCAAGGGGGGGGAGATACGCAGTATTTT
abundance: many
d_gene: .
j_gene: TRBJ2-3
v_gene: TRBV25-1

CDR3aa: CASSTRVSPTDTQYF
CDR3nt: TGTGCCAGCAGCACCAGGGTCTCTCCGACAGATACGCAGTATTTT
abundance: .
d_gene: .
j_gene: TRBJ2-3
v_gene: TRBV7-6

CDR3aa: CSATLAGGYMNTEAFF
CDR3nt: TGCAGTGCTACCCTTGCGGGAGGATACATGAACACTGAAGCTTTCTTT
abundance: .
d_gene: .
j_gene: TRBJ1-1
v_gene: TRBV20-1

CDR3aa: CASRRRSAGTDTQYF
CDR3nt: TGTGCCAGCAGGAGGAGGAGTGCGGGCACAGATACGCAGTATTTT
abundance: few
d_gene: .
j_gene: TRBJ2-3
v_gene: TRBV7-9

CDR3aa: CSARKTTGHNEQFF
CDR3nt: TGCAGTGCTAGAAAGACGACAGGACACAATGAGCAGTTCTTC
abundance: many
d_gene: .
j_gene: TRBJ2-1
v_gene: TRBV20-1

CDR3aa: CASKGWDSGNTIYF
CDR3nt: TGTGCCAGCAAAGGGTGGGACTCTGGAAACACCATATATTTT
abundance: few
d_gene: .
j_gene: TRBJ1-3
v_gene: TRBV2

CDR3aa: CASSQYYGYTF
CDR3nt: TGTGCCAGCAGTCAATACTATGGCTACACCTTC
abundance: many
d_gene: .
j_gene: TRBJ1-2
v_gene: TRBV12-3/TRBV12-4

CDR3aa: CAISEPRGVGEQYF
CDR3nt: TGTGCCATCAGTGAACCTCGGGGGGTCGGGGAGCAGTACTTC
abundance: many
d_gene: TRBD2
j_gene: TRBJ2-7
v_gene: TRBV10-3

CDR3aa: CSVEDFRGPNEKLFF
CDR3nt: TGCAGCGTTGAAGATTTTAGGGGACCAAATGAAAAACTGTTTTTT
abundance: .
d_gene: .
j_gene: TRBJ1-4
v_gene: TRBV29-1

CDR3aa: CSAHPLGVTEAFF
CDR3nt: TGCAGTGCTCACCCCCTGGGGGTCACTGAAGCTTTCTTT
abundance: .
d_gene: .
j_gene: TRBJ1-1
v_gene: TRBV20-1

CDR3aa: CSARDGNSGVASHF
CDR3nt: TGCAGTGCTAGAGATGGGAATAGCGGGGTAGCCTCCCACTTC
abundance: .
d_gene: TRBD2
j_gene: TRBJ2-5
v_gene: TRBV20-1

CDR3aa: CASSVYRDRVNTGELFF
CDR3nt: TGTGCCAGCAGTGTATACCGGGACAGGGTGAACACCGGGGAGCTGTTTTTT
abundance: few
d_gene: TRBD1
j_gene: TRBJ2-2
v_gene: TRBV25-1

CDR3aa: CSASLLTRTSGLWGEQYF
CDR3nt: TGCAGTGCTAGTCTCCTAACCCGGACTAGCGGCTTATGGGGCGAGCAGTACTTC
abundance: few
d_gene: TRBD2
j_gene: TRBJ2-7
v_gene: TRBV20-1

CDR3aa: CASRMGGGQPNTGELFF
CDR3nt: TGTGCCAGCAGAATGGGGGGCGGTCAGCCGAACACCGGGGAGCTGTTTTTT
abundance: few
d_gene: .
j_gene: TRBJ2-2
v_gene: TRBV11-2

CDR3aa: CASSLGWRGFETQYF
CDR3nt: TGCGCCAGCAGCTTGGGGTGGAGAGGGTTCGAGACCCAGTACTTC
abundance: .
d_gene: .
j_gene: TRBJ2-5
v_gene: TRBV5-1

CDR3aa: CATSDDLPGGPGTDTQYF
CDR3nt: TGTGCCACCAGTGATGACCTCCCCGGGGGCCCTGGCACAGATACGCAGTATTTT
abundance: few
d_gene: .
j_gene: TRBJ2-3
v_gene: TRBV24-1

CDR3aa: CASSHTFSSNTGELFF
CDR3nt: TGCGCCAGCAGCCACACTTTCTCGTCGAACACCGGGGAGCTGTTTTTT
abundance: few
d_gene: .
j_gene: TRBJ2-2
v_gene: TRBV5-1

CDR3aa: CSVEGRYTLNEQFF
CDR3nt: TGCAGCGTTGAGGGCAGGTACACCCTGAATGAGCAGTTCTTC
abundance: .
d_gene: .
j_gene: TRBJ2-1
v_gene: TRBV29-1

CDR3aa: CSVAQVSYGYTF
CDR3nt: TGCAGCGTTGCTCAGGTCTCCTATGGCTACACCTTC
abundance: .
d_gene: .
j_gene: TRBJ1-2
v_gene: TRBV29-1